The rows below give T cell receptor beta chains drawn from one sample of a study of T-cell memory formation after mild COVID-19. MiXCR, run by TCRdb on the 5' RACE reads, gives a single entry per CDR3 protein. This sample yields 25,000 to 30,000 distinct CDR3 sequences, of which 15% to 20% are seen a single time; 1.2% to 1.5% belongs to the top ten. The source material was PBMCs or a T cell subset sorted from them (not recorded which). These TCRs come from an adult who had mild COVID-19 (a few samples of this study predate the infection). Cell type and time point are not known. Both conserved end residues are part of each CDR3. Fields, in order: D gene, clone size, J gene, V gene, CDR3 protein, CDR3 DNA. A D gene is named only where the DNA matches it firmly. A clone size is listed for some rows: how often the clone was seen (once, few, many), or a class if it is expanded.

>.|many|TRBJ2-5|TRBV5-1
CASSPTGDGKETQYF
TGCGCCAGCAGCCCCACGGGGGACGGTAAAGAGACCCAGTACTTC
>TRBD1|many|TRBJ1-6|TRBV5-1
CASSPEQGAYSPLHF
TGCGCCAGCAGCCCAGAACAGGGGGCGTATTCACCCCTCCACTTT
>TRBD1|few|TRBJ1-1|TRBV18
CASSQGTDGNEAFF
TGTGCCAGCTCACAGGGGACAGACGGTAATGAAGCTTTCTTT
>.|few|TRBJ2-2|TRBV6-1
CASSERSPANTGELFF
TGTGCCAGCAGCGAAAGGTCACCAGCGAACACCGGGGAGCTGTTTTTT
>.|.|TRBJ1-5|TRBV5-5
CASSLYPNSNQPQHF
TGTGCCAGCAGCTTGTATCCAAATAGCAATCAGCCCCAGCATTTT
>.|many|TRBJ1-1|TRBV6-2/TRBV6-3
CASSYIPGREAFF
TGTGCCAGCAGTTACATTCCGGGACGGGAAGCTTTCTTT
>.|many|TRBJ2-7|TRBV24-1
CATSDGGTYEQYF
TGTGCCACCAGTGATGGGGGGACCTACGAGCAGTACTTC
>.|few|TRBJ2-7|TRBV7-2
CASSAWGGPGYEQYF
TGTGCCAGCAGCGCCTGGGGAGGACCGGGCTACGAGCAGTACTTC
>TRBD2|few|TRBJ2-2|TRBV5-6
CASSRGGAWTGELFF
TGTGCCAGCAGCCGCGGGGGGGCGTGGACCGGGGAGCTGTTTTTT
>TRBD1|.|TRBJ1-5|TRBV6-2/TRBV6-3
CASSAGTVLHQPQHF
TGTGCCAGCAGCGCGGGGACAGTTCTCCATCAGCCCCAGCATTTT
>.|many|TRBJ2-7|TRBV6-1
CASSGGDTYEQYF
TGTGCCAGCAGTGGAGGGGACACCTACGAGCAGTACTTC
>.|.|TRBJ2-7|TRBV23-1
CASSQFSRTPNNYEQYF
TGCGCCAGCAGTCAGTTCAGTAGGACACCAAACAACTACGAGCAGTACTTC
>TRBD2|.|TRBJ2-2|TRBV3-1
CASSQGGGAAEELFF
TGTGCCAGCAGCCAAGGCGGGGGGGCCGCCGAGGAGCTGTTTTTT
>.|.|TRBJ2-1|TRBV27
CASSLGTHFNEQFF
TGTGCCAGCAGTTTAGGGACCCACTTCAATGAGCAGTTCTTC
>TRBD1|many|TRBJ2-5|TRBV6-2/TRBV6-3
CASSFGGTGETQYF
TGTGCCAGCAGTTTTGGAGGGACAGGAGAGACCCAGTACTTC
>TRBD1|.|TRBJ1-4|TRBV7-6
CASSPGQGDNEKLFF
TGTGCCAGCAGCCCTGGACAGGGCGATAATGAAAAACTGTTTTTT
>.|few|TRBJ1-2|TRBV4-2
CASSQFDRDYGYTF
TGTGCCAGCAGCCAGTTCGACAGAGACTATGGCTACACCTTC
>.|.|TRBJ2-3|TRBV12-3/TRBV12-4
CASSFEKGPDTQYF
TGTGCCAGCAGTTTCGAGAAGGGGCCAGATACGCAGTATTTT
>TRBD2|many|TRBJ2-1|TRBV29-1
CSVESRLAGGPYNEQFF
TGCAGCGTTGAGTCTCGGCTAGCGGGGGGGCCTTACAATGAGCAGTTCTTC
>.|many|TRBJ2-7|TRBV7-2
CASSSVGGTGVYEQYF
TGTGCCAGCAGCTCCGTTGGGGGGACGGGCGTTTACGAGCAGTACTTC
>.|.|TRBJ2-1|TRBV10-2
CASSETASEQFF
TGCGCCAGCAGTGAGACGGCTTCCGAGCAGTTCTTC
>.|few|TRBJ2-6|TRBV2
CAGTGTGANVLTF
TGTGCCGGAACAGGGACAGGGGCCAACGTCCTGACTTTC
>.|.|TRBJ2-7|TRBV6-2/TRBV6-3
CASSYSSDHYEQYF
TGTGCCAGCAGTTACTCTAGCGACCACTACGAGCAGTACTTC
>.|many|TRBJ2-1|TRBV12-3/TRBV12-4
CASSLSRTYNEQFF
TGTGCCAGCAGTTTATCCAGAACCTACAATGAGCAGTTCTTC
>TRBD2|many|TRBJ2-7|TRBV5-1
CASSVGLAGMQYF
TGCGCCAGCAGCGTCGGACTAGCGGGGATGCAGTACTTC
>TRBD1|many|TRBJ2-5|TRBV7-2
CASSQHRDRETQYF
TGTGCCAGCAGCCAACACCGGGACAGGGAGACCCAGTACTTC
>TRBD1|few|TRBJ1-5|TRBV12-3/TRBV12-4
CASRGDRVRSNQPQHF
TGTGCCAGCAGGGGGGACAGGGTTAGAAGCAATCAGCCCCAGCATTTT
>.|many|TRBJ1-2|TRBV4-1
CASSQVGNVDRSNGYTF
TGCGCCAGCAGCCAAGTGGGGAACGTGGACAGAAGCAATGGCTACACCTTC
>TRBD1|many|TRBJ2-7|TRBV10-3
CATRETGESYEQYF
TGTGCCACCCGTGAGACAGGGGAATCCTACGAGCAGTACTTC
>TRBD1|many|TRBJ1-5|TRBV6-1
CASSGLGQINQPQHF
TGTGCCAGCAGTGGCCTGGGACAGATAAATCAGCCCCAGCATTTT
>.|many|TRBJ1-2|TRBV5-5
CASSLDRDGYTF
TGTGCCAGCAGCTTGGACAGGGACGGCTACACCTTC
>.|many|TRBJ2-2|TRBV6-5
CASRSSPMNTGELFF
TGTGCCAGCAGATCGTCTCCGATGAACACCGGGGAGCTGTTTTTT
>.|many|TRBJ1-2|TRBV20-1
CSARDATGSGGYTF
TGCAGTGCTAGAGACGCGACGGGGAGTGGTGGCTACACCTTC
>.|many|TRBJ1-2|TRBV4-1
CASSQEMDRRGYTF
TGCGCCAGCAGCCAAGAAATGGATAGAAGGGGCTACACCTTC
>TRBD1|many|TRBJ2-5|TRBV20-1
CSASGGDRGLQTQYF
TGCAGTGCTAGTGGGGGGGACAGGGGATTACAGACCCAGTACTTC
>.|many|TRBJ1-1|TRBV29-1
CSVSQGDTEAFF
TGCAGCGTATCCCAGGGAGACACTGAAGCTTTCTTT
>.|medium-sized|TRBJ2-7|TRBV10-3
CAISERQGGYEQYF
TGTGCCATCAGTGAGCGGCAGGGCGGGTACGAGCAGTACTTC
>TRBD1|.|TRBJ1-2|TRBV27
CASSAMGTVYGYTF
TGTGCCAGCAGTGCTATGGGGACAGTCTATGGCTACACCTTC
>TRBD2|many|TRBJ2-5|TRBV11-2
CASSLGAGGQETQYF
TGTGCCAGCAGCTTAGGAGCGGGGGGGCAAGAGACCCAGTACTTC
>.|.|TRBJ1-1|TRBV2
CASSEAPGGGTEAFF
TGTGCCAGCAGTGAAGCGCCGGGGGGAGGGACTGAAGCTTTCTTT
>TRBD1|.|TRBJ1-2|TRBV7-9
CASSGRGPNYGYTF
TGTGCCAGCAGCGGCAGGGGGCCGAACTATGGCTACACCTTC
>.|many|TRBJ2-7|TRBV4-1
CASSPGDLTYEQYF
TGCGCCAGCAGCCCCGGGGACTTAACCTACGAGCAGTACTTC
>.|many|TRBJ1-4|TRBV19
CASTTFTGEKLFF
TGTGCCAGTACGACATTTACAGGCGAAAAACTGTTTTTT
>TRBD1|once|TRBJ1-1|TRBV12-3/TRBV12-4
CASSPQGVRTEAFF
TGTGCCAGCAGCCCCCAGGGGGTTCGGACTGAAGCTTTCTTT
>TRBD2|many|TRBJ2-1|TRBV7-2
CASSLTPTSAHEQFF
TGTGCCAGCAGTTTAACCCCTACTAGCGCCCATGAGCAGTTCTTC
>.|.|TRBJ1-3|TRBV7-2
CASSLVGGLGGNTIYF
TGTGCCAGCAGCTTAGTCGGGGGATTGGGTGGAAACACCATATATTTT
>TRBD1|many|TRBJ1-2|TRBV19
CASSTPLGQGAFTF
TGTGCCAGTAGTACGCCCCTGGGACAGGGGGCTTTCACCTTC
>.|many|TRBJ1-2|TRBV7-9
CASSLEGVRAVDGYTF
TGTGCCAGCAGCTTAGAGGGCGTCAGGGCTGTAGATGGCTACACCTTC
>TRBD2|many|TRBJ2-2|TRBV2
CASRGSGGPSRELFF
TGTGCCAGCAGGGGAAGCGGGGGGCCCTCCCGGGAGCTGTTTTTT